The source of this T cell receptor (beta chain) is a study of shared T cell receptors in the human thymus. This CDR3 is 15 amino acids long. Germline-derived CDR1 and CDR2 are MDHEN and SYDVKM. The junction had 5 bases not matched to a gene; V was cut back by 4 bases and J by 5 bases. TCRdb keeps only in-frame clones here, not all; method: immunoSEQ multiplex PCR. The sample carries hundreds of thousands of clones, 95% recorded once. The sample was thymocytes. The clonotype was recovered from a human donor. The rearrangement joins TRBV28 to TRBJ2-2; 9 bases align to TRBD1. CDR3 nucleotides: TGTGCCAGCAGTTATCAGACAGGGGGGACCGGGGAGCTGTTTTTT. This encodes CASSYQTGGTGELFF.